The source of this T cell receptor beta chain is a study of cytomegalovirus exposure and HLA in healthy donors. Germline V gives CDR1 SGHRS, CDR2 YFSETQ. The CDR3 consists of 14 residues. Trimming removed 7 bases from V and 5 bases from J; junction bases left unmatched: 11. On this clone: Its antigen remains unknown.

Notes on the study in general: Reports indicated that the classifier achieved high specificity and sensitivity in diagnosing cytomegalovirus status. Accurate HLA-A and HLA-B prediction from TCR beta sequences was reported for most subjects. In vitro checks showed that a few CMV-associated chains really do target CMV antigens. Earlier analysis yielded a pattern in which most TCR beta V segments were productive about 90% or about 30% of the time.

The PCR had 60 Vbeta and 13 Jbeta primers. The assay was immunoSEQ multiplex PCR, and TCRdb's table has in-frame clones only and misses some. Counted here are about 140,000 clones, about 80% occurring once; the ten biggest clones make up around 2%. Specimen: PBMCs. The source of this sequence is a man aged 30 to 39 in good health and CMV-seronegative. The V gene is TRBV5-1, the J gene TRBJ1-1; 7 bases line up with TRBD1. CDR3 protein: CASRHTGAWTEAFF. The CDR3 bases are TGCGCCAGCCGGCATACAGGGGCATGGACTGAAGCTTTCTTT. The full variable domain, in which reference TRBV5-1 and TRBJ1-1 provide the parts outside the CDR3, is KAGVTQTPRYLIKTRGQQVTLSCSPISGHRSVSWYQQTPGQGLQFLFEYFSETQRNKGNFPGRFSGRQFSNSRSEMNVSTLELGDSALYLCASRHTGAWTEAFFGQGTRLTVV.